The 25 T cell receptor beta chains below all came from one sample that was sequenced in a study of blood T cells in healthy people across ages. Sample-barcoded 5' priming and a J-beta primer mix drove a second PCR of about 6 to 12 cycles. In TCRdb, the 5' RACE reads were re-called with MiXCR into one record per CDR3 protein. The sample shows about 1.1 million distinct CDR3 sequences, roughly two fifths of them seen only once. Sequencing was done on a sample of blood. All receptors derive from a young man in good health.

V usage is TRBV7-2 and J usage is TRBJ2-2, with no clear D. Trimming left V 4 bases short and J 0 bases short, with 6 bases between. The CDR3 has 14 amino acids. Germline-derived CDR1 and CDR2 are SGHTA and FQGNSA. In nucleotides, the CDR3 is TGTGCCAGCAGCTCCGTAACGAACACCGGGGAGCTGTTTTTT. It translates to CASSSVTNTGELFF.

A remark on this clonotype: Relative to the germline gene, one junction end is altered; a read error may explain this. This chain uses TRBV28 with TRBJ2-5, with D tentatively TRBD2 (5 bases). This CDR3 is built from 14 residues. Germline V lookup: CDR1 MDHEN, CDR2 SYDVKM. DNA of the CDR3: TGTGCCAGCAGTTCAGGCACTAGAGCAGAGGCCCAGTACTTC. Translated, it gives CASSSGTRAEAQYF.

The chain combines TRBV4-3 with TRBJ1-2; 8 nucleotides align to TRBD1. The CDR3 runs 17 residues. Germline CDR1 reads LGHNA; CDR2 reads YSLEER. V dropped 0 bases and J dropped 7; count of bases not matched to a gene: 13. CDR3 DNA: TGCGCCAGCAGCCAAGATCCCCGGGGGCAGGGGGCTTTTGGCTACACCTTC. Amino acids: CASSQDPRGQGAFGYTF.

This clonotype was recorded a few times. The chain couples TRBV6-6 to TRBJ1-2; weak D call: TRBD1 (5 bases). This CDR3 spans 14 amino acids. Per the germline V gene, CDR1 is MNHNY and CDR2 is SVGAGI (reference sequence). V was trimmed by 5 bases and J by 2 bases, leaving 12 bases between them. CDR3 in amino acids: CASSQATENYGYTF. DNA of the CDR3: TGTGCCAGCAGTCAGGCGACAGAGAACTATGGCTACACCTTC.

Worth noting for this clonotype: The junction differs from germline at one of its ends, possibly a read error. The rearrangement joins TRBV12-3 or TRBV12-4 to TRBJ2-5; 7 positions match TRBD1. This CDR3 comprises 18 residues. This CDR3 reads CACSFRKTGPGDQETQYF. DNA of the CDR3: TGTGCCTGCAGTTTTCGGAAGACAGGGCCTGGGGACCAAGAGACCCAGTACTTC.

The table lists this clonotype with a few counts. J is TRBJ2-7 and V is TRBV27, with D possibly TRBD1 on 6 matching bases. The CDR3 is 16 residues long. Germline V gives CDR1 MNHEY, CDR2 SMNVEV (reference sequence). Trimming took 6 bases from V and 2 from J, leaving 20 bases between them. DNA for the CDR3: TGTGCCAGCAGCAGCCGACTCGGACAGAAAACCTACGAGCAGTACTTC. It is translated as CASSSRLGQKTYEQYF.

This clonotype was seen more than once but under ten times. J is TRBJ2-6 and V is TRBV9; D is uncertain. The V end lost 0 bases, the J end lost 2 bases, and 9 bases lay between the germline ends. The length of the CDR3 is 16 residues. Germline CDR1 reads SGDLS; CDR2 reads YYNGEE. DNA of the CDR3: TGTGCCAGCAGCGTAGAAGGATATGCTGGGGCCAACGTCCTGACTTTC. Translated, it gives CASSVEGYAGANVLTF.

CDR3 sequence (DNA): TGTGCCAGCAGCCATTCCAGAGGCGGGGTTAAGTCCGAGACCCAGTACTTC. This encodes CASSHSRGGVKSETQYF. The chain joins TRBV14 to TRBJ2-5; TRBD2 might be the D (6 bases). V lost 3 bases to trimming and J lost 5 bases, with 22 bases between them. In germline, CDR1 is SGHDN, CDR2 FVKESK. This CDR3 comprises 17 residues.

The chain links TRBV7-2 to TRBJ1-2, with D maybe TRBD1 (5 bases). The length of the CDR3 is 15 residues. The germline CDR1 and CDR2 sequences are SGHTA and FQGNSA. The V end was cut by 5 bases, the J end by 0 bases, with 13 bases between. CDR3 residues: CASSARQTPNYGYTF. The CDR3 coding sequence is TGTGCCAGCAGCGCCCGACAGACACCTAACTATGGCTACACCTTC. The entire variable domain, with the rest obtained from reference TRBV7-2 and TRBJ1-2, is as follows: GAGVSQSPSNKVTEKGKDVELRCDPISGHTALYWYRQSLGQGLEFLIYFQGNSAPDKSGLPSDRFSAERTGGSVSTLTIQRTQQEDSAVYLCASSARQTPNYGYTFGSGTRLTVV.

The V and J genes are TRBV12-3 or TRBV12-4 and TRBJ2-3; D unresolved. There are 13 residues in the CDR3. V gave up 6 bases and J gave up 15 bases, with 22 bases separating them. The chain's CDR3 is CASSTVRADMQYF. DNA of the CDR3: TGTGCCAGCAGCACCGTGAGAGCAGATATGCAATATTTT.

The gene calls are TRBV4-3 and TRBJ2-1; no clear D gene. The CDR3 has 14 amino acids. The germline CDR1 and CDR2 sequences are LGHNA and YSLEER. Trimming shortened V by 1 base and J by 5 bases, and 9 bases separated the two germline ends. The CDR3 loop reads CASSQAPDDNEQFF. CDR3 nucleotide sequence: TGCGCCAGCAGCCAAGCCCCTGACGACAATGAGCAGTTCTTC.

In its sample, this clonotype was seen a few times. The chain employs TRBV5-1 and TRBJ1-2, with TRBD1 matching 9 bases. Per germline, CDR1 SGHRS and CDR2 YFSETQ. V was clipped by 4 bases and J by 6 bases; unmatched bases: 13. The CDR3 loop spans 16 amino acids. CDR3 nucleotides: TGCGCCAGCAGCACCCGGGACAGGGTTCCTGAGGATGGCTACACCTTC. Protein product: CASSTRDRVPEDGYTF. The full variable domain, its missing parts supplied by reference TRBV5-1 and TRBJ1-2, is KAGVTQTPRYLIKTRGQQVTLSCSPISGHRSVSWYQQTPGQGLQFLFEYFSETQRNKGNFPGRFSGRQFSNSRSEMNVSTLELGDSALYLCASSTRDRVPEDGYTFGSGTRLTVV.

This clonotype was counted between two and nine times. V usage is TRBV29-1 and J usage is TRBJ1-1; a weak D match, TRBD1 (6 bases). Germline-derived CDR1 and CDR2 are SQVTM and ANQGSEA. V was clipped by 4 bases and J by 3 bases, with 12 bases between them. CDR3 length equals 13 residues. The CDR3: CSVGRTDYTEAFF. Here the CDR3 DNA reads TGCAGCGTTGGAAGGACAGACTACACTGAAGCTTTCTTT.

CDR3 sequence reads: CASSLSRQRGYTF. In DNA form, the CDR3 reads TGTGCCAGCAGTTTATCCCGCCAGCGAGGCTACACCTTC. The rearrangement links TRBV27 to TRBJ1-2; D gene unclear. Germline CDR1 is MNHEY and CDR2 is SMNVEV (reference sequence). Trimming cost V 0 bases and J 8 bases, with 10 bases left between them. The CDR3 covers 13 residues.

The V and J genes are TRBV6-5 and TRBJ2-3; TRBD1 matches at 11 bases. Losses at the gene ends were 4 bases for V and 0 bases for J; bases not matched to a gene: 3. Looked up from germline, CDR1 is MNHEY and CDR2 is SVGAGI. CDR3 size: 16 residues. CDR3 nucleotide sequence: TGTGCCAGCAGTTCCTGGACAGGGGGCAGCACAGATACGCAGTATTTT. This encodes CASSSWTGGSTDTQYF.

Many counts were recorded for this clonotype. The chain has TRBV12-3 or TRBV12-4 and TRBJ1-4; D may be TRBD1 (6 bases). The V end lost 6 bases, the J end lost 8 bases, and 16 bases lay between the germline ends. This CDR3 has 14 residues. CDR3 region: CASSPTGFSEKLFF. As DNA, the CDR3 is TGTGCCAGCAGCCCAACAGGGTTCAGCGAAAAACTGTTTTTT.

In its sample, this clonotype was seen a few times. The rearrangement links TRBV5-1 to TRBJ2-5; the D is unclear. V was pared by 3 bases and J by 13 bases, with 22 bases between. Germline V gene data show CDR1 as SGHRS and CDR2 as YFSETQ. The CDR3 sequence is 14 residues long. DNA of the CDR3: TGCGCCAGCAGCTCCAACCGGGTCCTTTCGATTCGGTACTTC. It translates to CASSSNRVLSIRYF. Full variable domain (remainder filled in from reference TRBV5-1 and TRBJ2-5): KAGVTQTPRYLIKTRGQQVTLSCSPISGHRSVSWYQQTPGQGLQFLFEYFSETQRNKGNFPGRFSGRQFSNSRSEMNVSTLELGDSALYLCASSSNRVLSIRYFGPGTRLLVL.

This chain links TRBV5-1 with TRBJ2-6; 10 bases match TRBD1. Germline values: CDR1 SGHRS, CDR2 YFSETQ. V gave up 6 bases and J gave up 0 bases; unmatched junction bases: 6. The CDR3 extends over 17 amino acids. The DNA of the CDR3 is TGCGCCAGCAATATGGGACAGGGGCCCTCTGGGGCCAACGTCCTGACTTTC. Protein: CASNMGQGPSGANVLTF.

This chain connects TRBV4-3 to TRBJ2-7; D is undetermined. The V and J ends lost 0 bases and 3 bases respectively, with 12 bases between them. The germline gives CDR1 LGHNA, CDR2 YSLEER. The CDR3 is 15 residues long. The CDR3 nucleotides are TGCGCCAGCAGCCAAGACAGTCTCACTCTCTACGAGCAGTACTTC. Amino acid sequence: CASSQDSLTLYEQYF.

There are a few counts of this clonotype. The CDR3 sequence is CASLFSGQSTDTQYF. The CDR3 DNA follows: TGTGCCAGCTTATTTTCGGGACAGTCCACAGATACGCAGTATTTT. This rearrangement joins TRBV6-6 to TRBJ2-3; TRBD1 aligns across 7 bases. Germline-derived CDR1 and CDR2 are MNHNY and SVGAGI (reference sequence). This CDR3 comprises 15 residues. V lost 8 bases and J lost 2; bases outside the gene matches: 10.

The V and J genes are TRBV5-1 and TRBJ2-1, with D tentatively TRBD1 or TRBD2 (6 bases each). Between the trimmed V and J ends, which lost 4 bases and 2 bases, there was a span of 19 bases. Per germline, CDR1 SGHRS and CDR2 YFSETQ. This CDR3 spans 17 amino acids. In DNA, the CDR3 is TGCGCCAGCAGCCCTGGGAGGTGGGGGGCAACCTACAATGAGCAGTTCTTC. This translates into CASSPGRWGATYNEQFF.

The chain couples TRBV7-2 to TRBJ1-1; D unclear. V was clipped by 5 bases and J by 5 bases, with 12 bases between them. The CDR3 extends over 13 amino acids. Looked up from germline, CDR1 is SGHTA and CDR2 is FQGNSA. CDR3 residues: CASSPGMWTEAFF. The CDR3 nucleotides read TGTGCCAGCAGCCCCGGGATGTGGACTGAAGCTTTCTTT. The full variable domain, completed using reference TRBV7-2 and TRBJ1-1, is GAGVSQSPSNKVTEKGKDVELRCDPISGHTALYWYRQSLGQGLEFLIYFQGNSAPDKSGLPSDRFSAERTGGSVSTLTIQRTQQEDSAVYLCASSPGMWTEAFFGQGTRLTVV.

The rearrangement joins TRBV9 to TRBJ2-5, with 8 bases lining up with TRBD1. CDR3 length: 14 residues. Unmatched junction bases numbered 3, after V lost 1 base and J lost 4 bases. Germline V gives CDR1 SGDLS, CDR2 YYNGEE. CDR3 loop: CASSVTQGGETQYF. CDR3 nucleotides: TGTGCCAGCAGCGTAACACAGGGGGGAGAGACCCAGTACTTC.

V is TRBV12-3 or TRBV12-4 and J is TRBJ2-3; D is uncertain. The V end was cut by 6 bases, the J end by 0 bases, with 16 bases between. The CDR3 length is 16 residues. The CDR3 sequence: CASRRTNEKSTDTQYF. The CDR3 coding sequence is TGTGCCAGCAGGAGAACCAATGAGAAAAGCACAGATACGCAGTATTTT.

This clonotype was counted at least ten times. This rearrangement joins TRBV12-3 or TRBV12-4 to TRBJ1-2; D ambiguous. There are 12 residues in the CDR3. Between the trimmed V and J ends, which lost 5 bases and 5 bases, there was a span of 9 bases. CDR3 protein: CASSLGRYGYTF. The CDR3 DNA sequence: TGTGCCAGCAGTCTTGGACGGTATGGCTACACCTTC.